This T cell receptor beta chain was profiled in a study of T cell repertoires in cytomegalovirus infection. Findings of the study overall: Predominance within the ex vivo response was attributable to HLA-C-restricted CMV-specific TCR beta clonotypes.

Remarks on this clonotype: Antigen unknown.

TCRdb re-called the reads through MiXCR, storing one row per CDR3 protein. The repertoire has hundreds of thousands of distinct CDR3 sequences, roughly 26% of them found once; the top ten carry under 8.5%. V dropped 7 bases and J dropped 2; count of bases not matched to a gene: 10. There are 16 residues in the CDR3. The germline gives CDR1 SNHLY, CDR2 FYNNEI. What was sequenced was CD8+ T cells from PBMCs. This sequence joins TRBV2 and TRBJ2-3, with TRBD2 matching over 9 bases. This receptor was identified in a human donor in good health (CMV status not recorded). Some clones in this sample may be carry-over from other donors' samples. The CDR3 DNA follows: TGTGCCAGCACCCGAGGGACTAGCCTAGACACAGATACGCAGTATTTT. This translates into CASTRGTSLDTDTQYF.